These 25 T cell receptor beta chains were all obtained from the same sample, sequenced in a study of Ad26.COV2.S vaccination and SARS-CoV-2 variants (dated by TCRdb to the early 2020s). This sample's treatment or condition label indicates: some 20 received Ad26.COV2.S at low or high dose, single or two shots; about 5 received placebo; per-sample allocation not given. Repertoires of vaccine and placebo recipients were sequenced from samples collected on day 63 after the first injection. Library preparation employed the immunoSEQ multiplex PCR assay. As stored in TCRdb, this immuneACCESS dataset retains in-frame rearrangements with V and J assigned. A fraction of the clones does not appear; measured against another copy, unresolved V genes explain less than half of the discrepancy, and the remainder lacks a known reason. The table for this sample lists about 370,000 clones; over 75% of them were counted only once. The ten largest clonotypes hold 1.5% to 2% of the sample.

The sample consisted of peripheral blood, taken in a trial of Ad26.COV2.S vaccine versus placebo. These receptors were obtained from a person between 18 and 59 years old who received the Ad26.COV2.S COVID-19 vaccine or a placebo.

This chain links TRBV29-1 with TRBJ1-3; TRBD1 aligns across 10 bases. The CDR3 totals 13 residues. CDR1 and CDR2 (germline): SQVTM, ANQGSEA. Trimming cost V 7 bases and J 2 bases; bases outside gene matches: 2. The CDR3 spells CSGDRGPGNTIYF. For the CDR3, the DNA is TGCAGCGGGGACAGGGGTCCTGGAAACACCATATATTTT.

As DNA, the CDR3 is TGTGCCAGCACGACGGCAGCCAGGAACACTGAAGCTTTCTTT. Amino acid sequence: CASTTAARNTEAFF. The chain joins TRBV2 to TRBJ1-1; D gene unclear. The CDR3 runs 14 residues. CDR1 and CDR2 (germline): SNHLY, FYNNEI. V was trimmed by 7 bases and J by 1 base, leaving 13 bases between them.

This rearrangement joins TRBV12-5 to TRBJ2-1; 11 positions match TRBD2. This CDR3 spans 15 amino acids. The germline V gene encodes CDR1 LGHNT and CDR2 FRNRAP. Trimming at V came to 5 bases and at J to 3 bases, leaving 3 bases not matched to a gene. This CDR3 reads CASGTGTSGYNEQFF. CDR3 sequence (DNA): TGTGCTAGTGGTACCGGGACTAGCGGCTACAATGAGCAGTTCTTC.

The chain uses TRBV7-6 and TRBJ2-2; 8 bases are a match to TRBD1. The CDR3 contains 16 residues. Germline V gene data show CDR1 as SGHVS and CDR2 as FNYEAQ. V lost 4 bases to trimming and J lost 2 bases; unmatched junction nucleotides: 6. The CDR3 coding sequence is TGTGCCAGCAGCTACCGGGACAGGACCAACACCGGGGAGCTGTTTTTT. Translated, it gives CASSYRDRTNTGELFF.

The chain has TRBV7-3 and TRBJ2-1, with a possible D match to TRBD1 (5 bases). V gave up 3 bases and J gave up 7 bases, with 10 bases separating them. The CDR3 runs to 13 residues. The germline V gene encodes CDR1 SGHTA and CDR2 FQGTGA. The CDR3 region is CASSLSGINEQFF. Written as DNA, the CDR3 is TGTGCCAGCAGCTTGTCAGGGATAAATGAGCAGTTCTTC.

This clone was detected ten times or more. The V call is TRBV19, the J call TRBJ2-7; possibly TRBD2 for D (5 bases). CDR1 and CDR2 from the germline V gene are LNHDA and SQIVND (reference sequence). The CDR3 is made up of 15 amino acids. The V and J ends lost 6 bases and 2 bases respectively, with 17 bases between them. CDR3 coding DNA: TGTGCCAGTAGGAAAGTTGTTTCCGGGGCCTACGAGCAGTACTTC. Residues: CASRKVVSGAYEQYF.

This rearrangement joins TRBV6-1 to TRBJ2-7, with 9 positions matching TRBD1. The junction had 16 bases not matched to a gene; V was cut back by 4 bases and J by 3 bases. The germline V gene has CDR1 MNHNS and CDR2 SASEGT. The CDR3 sequence is 18 residues long. CDR3 coding DNA: TGTGCCAGCAGTGCAAGCGAGGGACAGGGAGTAAGGAACTACGAGCAGTACTTC. Its translation: CASSASEGQGVRNYEQYF.

The rearrangement joins TRBV7-9 to TRBJ2-1; tentative D call: TRBD1 (5 bases). Trimming stripped 4 bases from V and 7 bases from J, with 8 bases between. Germline values: CDR1 SEHNR, CDR2 FQNEAQ (reference sequence). The CDR3 is 12 residues long. CDR3 amino acids: CASSWGPNEQFF. The CDR3, as DNA: TGTGCCAGCAGCTGGGGCCCAAATGAGCAGTTCTTC. Full variable domain (outside the CDR3, taken from reference TRBV7-9 and TRBJ2-1): DTGVSQNPRHKITKRGQNVTFRCDPISEHNRLYWYRQTLGQGPEFLTYFQNEAQLEKSRLLSDRFSAERPKGSFSTLEIQRTEQGDSAMYLCASSWGPNEQFFGPGTRLTVL.

The chain recombines TRBV4-3 with TRBJ2-1; 7 nucleotides agree with TRBD2. CDR1 is LGHNA and CDR2 is YSLEER in the germline V gene. This CDR3 is built from 17 residues. Losses at the gene ends were 2 bases for V and 1 base for J; bases not matched to a gene: 8. The CDR3 is CASSQRRAGPSYNEQFF. In DNA form, the CDR3 reads TGCGCCAGCAGCCAACGGCGAGCGGGGCCTTCCTACAATGAGCAGTTCTTC.

V and J are TRBV6-5 and TRBJ2-3; D is possibly TRBD1 (5 bases). The CDR3 totals 15 residues. Between the trimmed V and J ends, which lost 6 bases and 7 bases, there was a span of 20 bases. CDR1 is MNHEY and CDR2 is SVGAGI in the germline V gene. The CDR3 DNA follows: TGTGCCAGCAGCCAAGGGCTAGGTGGGGCAAATACGCAGTATTTT. Translated, it gives CASSQGLGGANTQYF.

This clone was counted a single time. This chain connects TRBV5-4 to TRBJ2-5; TRBD2 might be the D (5 bases). The germline CDR1 and CDR2 sequences are SGHNT and YYREEE (reference sequence). The CDR3 is made up of 13 amino acids. Trimming cost V 6 bases and J 4 bases, with 13 bases left between them. CDR3 bases: TGTGCCAGCAAGAGGGCGGTGGGAGAGACCCAGTACTTC. It codes for CASKRAVGETQYF.

The J gene is TRBJ2-1, the V gene TRBV7-2; TRBD1 agrees at 8 bases. The V gene end was trimmed by 6 bases and the J gene end by 6 bases; junction bases not matched to a gene: 16. Per the germline V gene, CDR1 is SGHTA and CDR2 is FQGNSA. The CDR3 has 17 amino acids. The CDR3 reads CASRRQSGGAGFNEQFF. CDR3 nucleotides: TGTGCCAGCAGACGTCAGTCAGGGGGCGCGGGGTTCAATGAGCAGTTCTTC.

Notes on this clone: The junction and the germline gene differ at one end; a read error may be behind it. Written as DNA, the CDR3 is TGTGCCAGCAGGAACGGACCGATGGAGGGGTGGTTT. Its translation is CASRNGPMEGWF. The chain carries TRBV28 and TRBJ1-1; tentatively, D is TRBD1 (5 bases). This CDR3 is built from 12 residues. Germline V gene lookup returns CDR1 MDHEN and CDR2 SYDVKM.

The sample holds a few counts of this clone. This chain joins TRBV24-1 and TRBJ2-2, with 8 bases that match TRBD1. The CDR3 covers 16 residues. Germline loops: CDR1 KGHDR, CDR2 SFDVKD. Losses at the gene ends were 4 bases for V and 4 bases for J; bases not matched to a gene: 7. The CDR3 loop reads CATSDPRGQGTGELFF. CDR3 sequence (DNA): TGTGCCACCAGTGACCCCAGGGGGCAGGGCACCGGGGAGCTGTTTTTT.

The gene calls are TRBV7-2 and TRBJ1-2, with D hard to call. This CDR3 is built from 15 residues. Trimming cost V 2 bases and J 0 bases, with 10 bases left between them. Germline lookup yields CDR1 SGHTA and CDR2 FQGNSA. The CDR3 nucleotides read TGTGCCAGCAGCTTATTTAAGGGCGCTAACTATGGCTACACCTTC. Encoded protein: CASSLFKGANYGYTF. Using reference TRBV7-2 and TRBJ1-2 for the parts outside the CDR3, the full variable domain is GAGVSQSPSNKVTEKGKDVELRCDPISGHTALYWYRQSLGQGLEFLIYFQGNSAPDKSGLPSDRFSAERTGGSVSTLTIQRTQQEDSAVYLCASSLFKGANYGYTFGSGTRLTVV.

The chain links TRBV18 to TRBJ2-1; 8 positions match TRBD2. The germline V gene has CDR1 KGHSH and CDR2 LQKENI. V gave up 0 bases and J gave up 8 bases; unmatched junction bases: 3. The length of the CDR3 is 14 residues. CDR3 sequence: CASSPPGLGYEQFF. CDR3 in DNA: TGTGCCAGCTCACCACCGGGACTAGGGTATGAGCAGTTCTTC.

This chain links TRBV5-1 with TRBJ1-1, with D perhaps matching TRBD1 (6 bases). CDR1 SGHRS and CDR2 YFSETQ come from the germline V gene. The V gene lost 4 bases and the J gene lost 0 bases, with 10 bases spanning the gap. CDR3 length equals 14 residues. CDR3 residues: CASSTGQMNTEAFF. The CDR3 DNA reads TGCGCCAGCAGCACAGGACAGATGAACACTGAAGCTTTCTTT. The variable domain in full, with the rest retrieved from reference TRBV5-1 and TRBJ1-1, is KAGVTQTPRYLIKTRGQQVTLSCSPISGHRSVSWYQQTPGQGLQFLFEYFSETQRNKGNFPGRFSGRQFSNSRSEMNVSTLELGDSALYLCASSTGQMNTEAFFGQGTRLTVV.

The chain recombines TRBV28 with TRBJ2-6; 9 bases line up with TRBD1. With 5 bases clipped from V and 0 bases from J, the junction kept 5 bases outside the gene matches. This CDR3 has 17 amino acids. Germline CDR1 MDHEN, CDR2 SYDVKM. DNA of the CDR3: TGTGCCAGCAGTCCGGGACAGGGCAACTCTGGGGCCAACGTCCTGACTTTC. Translation gives CASSPGQGNSGANVLTF.

This chain uses TRBV6-6 with TRBJ2-1; the D gene could be TRBD1 or TRBD2 (5 bases each). The CDR3 covers 15 residues. Germline values: CDR1 MNHNY, CDR2 SVGAGI (reference sequence). Trimming took 5 bases from V and 4 from J, leaving 15 bases between them. The CDR3 loop is CASSPPGQAYNEQFF. DNA of the CDR3: TGTGCCAGCAGTCCCCCGGGGCAGGCTTACAATGAGCAGTTCTTC.

V and J are TRBV5-6 and TRBJ1-1; no clear D gene. The CDR3 consists of 12 residues. V shed 4 bases and J shed 4 bases, with 8 bases lying between them. Germline V lookup: CDR1 SGHDT, CDR2 YYEEEE. CDR3 loop: CASSAWGTEAFF. The CDR3 coding sequence is TGTGCCAGCAGCGCGTGGGGCACTGAAGCTTTCTTT.

The V gene is TRBV30, the J gene TRBJ1-2, with 10 bases aligning to TRBD1. Germline V lookup: CDR1 GTSNPN, CDR2 SVGIG (reference sequence). J lost 7 bases, V lost 4 bases, and 9 bases had no gene match. The CDR3 consists of 14 residues. CDR3 bases: TGTGCCTGGACCCCGGGACAGGGGTACGGTGGCTACACCTTC. Translation: CAWTPGQGYGGYTF. Together with reference TRBV30 and TRBJ1-2, the CDR3 gives the full variable domain: SQTIHQWPATLVQPVGSPLSLECTVEGTSNPNLYWYRQAAGRGLQLLFYSVGIGQISSEVPQNLSASRPQDRQFILSSKKLLLSDSGFYLCAWTPGQGYGGYTFGSGTRLTVV.

The CDR3 here is CSAPYQPQHF. CDR3 nucleotide sequence: TGCAGTGCCCCGTACCAGCCCCAGCATTTT. The chain links TRBV20-1 to TRBJ1-5; D gene uncertain. Germline lookup yields CDR1 DFQATT and CDR2 SNEGSKA (reference sequence). CDR3 length: 10 residues. V gave up 6 bases and J gave up 7 bases, with 7 bases separating them.

The V and J genes are TRBV18 and TRBJ2-1; D perhaps matches TRBD1 (5 bases). V was shortened by 3 bases and J by 0 bases, with 18 bases between the two germline ends. The CDR3 length is 18 residues. Germline loops: CDR1 KGHSH, CDR2 LQKENI. The CDR3 bases are TGTGCCAGCTCACCCTGGGTTACAGGTCCCACCTCCTACAATGAGCAGTTCTTC. Protein: CASSPWVTGPTSYNEQFF.

The V call is TRBV9, the J call TRBJ2-7; D is unclear. This CDR3 has 15 residues. Deletions cut 0 bases from V and 2 bases from J, with 12 bases between. Germline CDR1 and CDR2: SGDLS and YYNGEE. The CDR3 sequence is CASSVAPQRTYEQYF. The CDR3 nucleotides read TGTGCCAGCAGCGTAGCTCCCCAGCGAACCTACGAGCAGTACTTC.

The rearrangement links TRBV9 to TRBJ2-3; TRBD2 aligns across 9 bases. The junction had 10 bases not matched to a gene; V was cut back by 0 bases and J by 2 bases. The CDR3 runs to 18 residues. The germline gives CDR1 SGDLS, CDR2 YYNGEE. The CDR3 nucleotides are TGTGCCAGCAGCGTAGCTGGGCTAGCGGGAAATCCCACAGATACGCAGTATTTT. Its translation is CASSVAGLAGNPTDTQYF.